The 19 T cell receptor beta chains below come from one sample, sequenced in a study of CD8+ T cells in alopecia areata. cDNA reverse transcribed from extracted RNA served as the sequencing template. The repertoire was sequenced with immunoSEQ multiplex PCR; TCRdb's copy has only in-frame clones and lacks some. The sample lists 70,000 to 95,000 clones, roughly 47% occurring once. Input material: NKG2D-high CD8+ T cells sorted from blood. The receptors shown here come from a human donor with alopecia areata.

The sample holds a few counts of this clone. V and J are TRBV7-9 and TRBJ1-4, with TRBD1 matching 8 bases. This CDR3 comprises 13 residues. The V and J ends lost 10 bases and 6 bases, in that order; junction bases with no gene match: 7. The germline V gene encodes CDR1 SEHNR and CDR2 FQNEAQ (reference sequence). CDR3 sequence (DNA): TGTGCCACACAGGACAGGGAAGATGAAAAACTGTTTTTT. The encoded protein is CATQDREDEKLFF.

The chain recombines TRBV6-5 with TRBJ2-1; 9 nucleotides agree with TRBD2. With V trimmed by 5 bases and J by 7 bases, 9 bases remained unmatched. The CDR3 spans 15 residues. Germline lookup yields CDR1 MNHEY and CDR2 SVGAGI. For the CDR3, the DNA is TGTGCCAGCAGTCCCCCCCTAGCGGGAATTAATGAGCAGTTCTTC. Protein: CASSPPLAGINEQFF.

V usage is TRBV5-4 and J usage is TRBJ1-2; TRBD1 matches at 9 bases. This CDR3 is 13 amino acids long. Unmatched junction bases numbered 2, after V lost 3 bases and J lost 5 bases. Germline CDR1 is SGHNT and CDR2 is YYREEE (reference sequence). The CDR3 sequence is CASSYGQGYGYTF. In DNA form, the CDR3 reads TGTGCCAGCAGCTATGGACAGGGGTATGGCTACACCTTC. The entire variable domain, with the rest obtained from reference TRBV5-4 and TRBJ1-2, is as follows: ETGVTQSPTHLIKTRGQQVTLRCSSQSGHNTVSWYQQALGQGPQFIFQYYREEENGRGNFPPRFSGLQFPNYSSELNVNALELDDSALYLCASSYGQGYGYTFGSGTRLTVV.

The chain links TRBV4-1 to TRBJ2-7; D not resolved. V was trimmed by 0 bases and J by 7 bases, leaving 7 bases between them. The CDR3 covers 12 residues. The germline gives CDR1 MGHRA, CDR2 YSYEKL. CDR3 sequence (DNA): TGCGCCAGCAGCCAAGATGGGGTAGAGCAGTACTTC. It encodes CASSQDGVEQYF.

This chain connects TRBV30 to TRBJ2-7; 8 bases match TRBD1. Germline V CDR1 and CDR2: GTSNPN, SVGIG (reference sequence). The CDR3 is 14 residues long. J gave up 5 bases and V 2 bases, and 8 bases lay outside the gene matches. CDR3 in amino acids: CAWSSGQGNHEQYF. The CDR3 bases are TGTGCCTGGAGTTCCGGACAGGGAAACCACGAGCAGTACTTC.

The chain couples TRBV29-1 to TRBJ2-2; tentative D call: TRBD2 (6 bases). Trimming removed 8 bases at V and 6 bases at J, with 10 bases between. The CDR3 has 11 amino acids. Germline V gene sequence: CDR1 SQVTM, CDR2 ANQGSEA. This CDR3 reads CSYRLAGELFF. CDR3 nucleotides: TGCAGCTACCGACTAGCCGGGGAGCTGTTTTTT.

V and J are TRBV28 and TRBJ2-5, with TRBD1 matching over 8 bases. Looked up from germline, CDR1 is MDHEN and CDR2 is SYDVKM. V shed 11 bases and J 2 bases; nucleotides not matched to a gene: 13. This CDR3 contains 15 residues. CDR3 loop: CASREAGGPQETQYF. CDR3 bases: TGTGCCTCCCGCGAGGCAGGGGGCCCTCAAGAGACCCAGTACTTC.

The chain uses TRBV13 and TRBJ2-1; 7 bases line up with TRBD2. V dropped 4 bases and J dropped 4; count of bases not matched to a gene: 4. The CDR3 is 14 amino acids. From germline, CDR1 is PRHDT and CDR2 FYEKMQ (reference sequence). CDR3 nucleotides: TGTGCCAGCAGCTCCTCCGGGGGGTACAATGAGCAGTTCTTC. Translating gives CASSSSGGYNEQFF.

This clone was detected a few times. The CDR3 region has the DNA TGTGCCAGCAGCGTAGCTCGGGGGGCGGGCGAGCAGTTCTTC. Encoded protein: CASSVARGAGEQFF. The chain is built from TRBV9 and TRBJ2-1, with D tentatively TRBD2 (7 bases). The germline CDR1 and CDR2 sequences are SGDLS and YYNGEE. The CDR3 runs to 14 residues. The ends were cut back, 0 bases at V and 10 bases at J, with 14 bases in the middle.

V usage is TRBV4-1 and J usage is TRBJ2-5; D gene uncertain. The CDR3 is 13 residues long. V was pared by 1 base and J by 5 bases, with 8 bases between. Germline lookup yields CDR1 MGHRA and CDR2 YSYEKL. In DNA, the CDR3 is TGCGCCAGCAGCCAAGTTGGTTCGGAGACCCAGTACTTC. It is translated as CASSQVGSETQYF.

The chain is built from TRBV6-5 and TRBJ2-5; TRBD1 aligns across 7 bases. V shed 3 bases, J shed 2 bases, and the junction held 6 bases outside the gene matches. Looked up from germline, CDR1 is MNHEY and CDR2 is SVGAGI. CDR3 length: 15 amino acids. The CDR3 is CASSYSTGIQETQYF. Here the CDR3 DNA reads TGTGCCAGCAGTTATTCGACAGGGATACAAGAGACCCAGTACTTC.

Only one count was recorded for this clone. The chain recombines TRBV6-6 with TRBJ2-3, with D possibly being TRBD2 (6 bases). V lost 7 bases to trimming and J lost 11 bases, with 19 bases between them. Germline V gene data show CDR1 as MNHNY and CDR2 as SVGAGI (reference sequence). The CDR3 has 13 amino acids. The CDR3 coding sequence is TGTGCCAGCAATCCCCGGGGGATCAGAGAGCAGTATTTT. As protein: CASNPRGIREQYF.

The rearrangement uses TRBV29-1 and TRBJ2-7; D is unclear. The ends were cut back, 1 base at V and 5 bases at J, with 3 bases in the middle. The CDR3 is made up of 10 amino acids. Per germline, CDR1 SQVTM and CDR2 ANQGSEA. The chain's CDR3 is CSVEGDEQYF. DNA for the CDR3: TGCAGCGTTGAAGGGGACGAGCAGTACTTC.

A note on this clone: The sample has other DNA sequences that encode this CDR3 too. The CDR3 DNA follows: TGTGCCAGCAGCTTTGGCGACGAGCAGTACTTC. It is translated as CASSFGDEQYF. This chain joins TRBV11-2 and TRBJ2-7; no definite D call. The germline gives CDR1 SGHAT, CDR2 FQNNGV. This CDR3 is 11 amino acids long. V was trimmed by 3 bases and J by 5 bases, leaving 5 bases between them.

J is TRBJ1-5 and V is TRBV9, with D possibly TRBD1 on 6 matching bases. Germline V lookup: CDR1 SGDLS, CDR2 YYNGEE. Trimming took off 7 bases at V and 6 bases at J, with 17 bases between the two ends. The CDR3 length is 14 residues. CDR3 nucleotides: TGTGCCAGCGCCCCCGCCGGGACATCTCAGCCCCAGCATTTT. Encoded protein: CASAPAGTSQPQHF.

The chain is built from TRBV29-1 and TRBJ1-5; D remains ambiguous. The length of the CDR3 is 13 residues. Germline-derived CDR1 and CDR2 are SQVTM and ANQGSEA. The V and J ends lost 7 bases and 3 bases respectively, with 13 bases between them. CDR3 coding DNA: TGCAGCGCCTCCCTGGGCGTCAATCAGCCCCAGCATTTT. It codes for CSASLGVNQPQHF.

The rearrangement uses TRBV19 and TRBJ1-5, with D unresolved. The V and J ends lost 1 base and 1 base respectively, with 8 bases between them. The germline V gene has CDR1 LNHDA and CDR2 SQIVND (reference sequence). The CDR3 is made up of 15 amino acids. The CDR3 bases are TGTGCCAGTAGTATAGTTTCCGGGAGCAATCAGCCCCAGCATTTT. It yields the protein CASSIVSGSNQPQHF.

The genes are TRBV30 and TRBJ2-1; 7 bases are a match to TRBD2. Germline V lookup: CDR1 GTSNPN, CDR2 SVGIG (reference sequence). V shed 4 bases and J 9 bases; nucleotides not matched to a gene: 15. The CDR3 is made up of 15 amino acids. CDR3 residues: CAWNRPAGEVGEQFF. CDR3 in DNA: TGTGCCTGGAACCGTCCGGCGGGAGAGGTCGGTGAGCAGTTCTTC.

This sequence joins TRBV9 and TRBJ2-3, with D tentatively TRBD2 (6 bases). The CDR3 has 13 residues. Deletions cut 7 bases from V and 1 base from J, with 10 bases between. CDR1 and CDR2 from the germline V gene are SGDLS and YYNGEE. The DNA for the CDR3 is TGTGCCAGCGGGACTTTCCGCACAGATACGCAGTATTTT. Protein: CASGTFRTDTQYF.